This T cell receptor beta chain was captured by sequencing in a study of blood T cell repertoires in COVID-19. The CDR3 runs to 17 residues. The ends lost 4 bases at V and 7 bases at J; junction bases unmatched: 11. Germline loops: CDR1 SGHRS, CDR2 YFSETQ. TCRdb's table, derived via immunoSEQ multiplex PCR, lists solely in-frame clones and lacks some. The sample holds 95,000 to 120,000 clones, over 75% seen once. In its sample, this clone was seen a few times. This TCR was sampled from a middle-aged man with acute or convalescent COVID-19. The source material was peripheral blood. The chain uses TRBV5-1 and TRBJ1-4; 12 nucleotides match TRBD1. In DNA, the CDR3 is TGCGCCAGCAGCGCGGGACAGGGGGCCCGTTTAGGTGAAAAACTGTTTTTT. It encodes CASSAGQGARLGEKLFF.